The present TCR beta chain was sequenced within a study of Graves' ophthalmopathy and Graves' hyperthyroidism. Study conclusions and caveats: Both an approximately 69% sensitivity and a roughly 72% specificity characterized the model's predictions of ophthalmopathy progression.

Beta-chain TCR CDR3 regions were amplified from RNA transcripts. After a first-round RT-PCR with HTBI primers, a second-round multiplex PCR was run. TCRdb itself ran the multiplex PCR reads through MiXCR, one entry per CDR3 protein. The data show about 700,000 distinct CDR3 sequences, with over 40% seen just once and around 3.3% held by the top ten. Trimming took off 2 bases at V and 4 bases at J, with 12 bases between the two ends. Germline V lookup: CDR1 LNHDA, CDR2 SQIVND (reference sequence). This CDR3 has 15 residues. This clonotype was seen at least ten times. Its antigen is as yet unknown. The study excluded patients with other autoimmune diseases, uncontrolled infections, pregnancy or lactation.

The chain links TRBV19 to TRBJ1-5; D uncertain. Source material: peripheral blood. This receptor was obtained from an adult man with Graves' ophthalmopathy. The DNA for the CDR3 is TGTGCCAGTAGTATAACGGGGATTGGAAATCAGCCCCAGCATTTT. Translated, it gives CASSITGIGNQPQHF.